One and the same sample provided the 27 T cell receptor beta chains below, sequenced in a study of shared clonotypes between healthy human individuals. Some clones are missing from TCRdb's copy, which holds only in-frame ones; the method was immunoSEQ multiplex PCR. Of around 2.1 million clones in the sample, roughly 95% were seen once. Material: naive CD4+ T cells sorted from blood. The subset: CD45RA+ positively selected. Receptors were obtained from a man aged 18 to 29 in good health.

The V and J genes are TRBV6-1 and TRBJ1-4; D is ambiguous. The germline gives CDR1 MNHNS, CDR2 SASEGT. CDR3 length: 13 amino acids. V was shortened by 5 bases and J by 8 bases, with 12 bases between the two germline ends. The CDR3 DNA reads as TGTGCCAGCAGTTCACAATGGCAAGAAAAACTGTTTTTT. This translates into CASSSQWQEKLFF.

V gene TRBV10-2 combines with J gene TRBJ2-2; TRBD1 is a possible D gene (6 bases). Trimming took off 3 bases at V and 7 bases at J, with 18 bases between the two ends. The CDR3 is made up of 16 amino acids. Germline V gene data show CDR1 as WSHSY and CDR2 as SAAADI. The CDR3 protein is CASSEPDRSLIGELFF. As DNA, the CDR3 is TGCGCCAGCAGTGAACCCGACAGGAGTCTCATCGGGGAGCTGTTTTTT.

The gene calls are TRBV30 and TRBJ1-1; 8 positions agree with TRBD1. Per the germline V gene, CDR1 is GTSNPN and CDR2 is SVGIG (reference sequence). V lost 5 bases to trimming and J lost 5 bases; unmatched junction nucleotides: 4. The CDR3 runs 12 residues. The CDR3, as DNA: TGTGCCTGGGACAGGGGCCGAACTGAAGCTTTCTTT. This gives the protein CAWDRGRTEAFF.

The chain has TRBV6-1 and TRBJ2-7; D is unclear. The CDR3 consists of 15 residues. V was trimmed by 6 bases and J by 2 bases, leaving 17 bases between them. Germline CDR1 MNHNS, CDR2 SASEGT. As DNA, the CDR3 is TGTGCCAGCAGACTGGGCCGAGCCCTTACCTACGAGCAGTACTTC. The encoded protein is CASRLGRALTYEQYF.

The V gene is TRBV6-6, the J gene TRBJ2-1, with 15 bases matching TRBD2. The length of the CDR3 is 16 residues. After removal of 5 bases from V and 6 bases from J, the junction contained 5 bases not matched to a gene. CDR1 and CDR2 (germline): MNHNY, SVGAGI (reference sequence). CDR3 protein: CASSTSGLAGGNEQFF. CDR3 DNA: TGTGCCAGCAGTACCTCGGGACTAGCGGGGGGCAATGAGCAGTTCTTC.

Remarks on this clone: Other DNA variants within this sample encode the same CDR3. The gene calls are TRBV5-4 and TRBJ2-2; 14 nucleotides line up with TRBD2. CDR3 size: 15 residues. V shed 4 bases and J 6 bases; nucleotides not matched to a gene: 2. The germline V gene has CDR1 SGHNT and CDR2 YYREEE (reference sequence). Written as DNA, the CDR3 is TGTGCCAGCAGCAGACTAGCGGGAGGGGCCGGGGAGCTGTTTTTT. Residues: CASSRLAGGAGELFF.

Comment on this clone: Other DNA sequences of this sample code for an identical CDR3. The chain links TRBV6-1 to TRBJ1-5; tentatively, D is TRBD1 (5 bases). CDR1 and CDR2 from the germline V gene are MNHNS and SASEGT. V was trimmed by 4 bases and J by 1 base, leaving 5 bases between them. This CDR3 comprises 13 residues. CDR3 protein: CASSGDSNQPQHF. As DNA, the CDR3 is TGTGCCAGCAGTGGGGACAGCAATCAGCCCCAGCATTTT.

The chain carries TRBV5-1 and TRBJ2-5, with no clear D. This CDR3 is 13 amino acids long. Looked up from germline, CDR1 is SGHRS and CDR2 is YFSETQ. V lost 5 bases, J lost 2 bases, and 10 bases lay in between. This CDR3 is CASRVVGQETQYF. The DNA for the CDR3 is TGCGCCAGCAGGGTCGTCGGGCAAGAGACCCAGTACTTC.

As to this clone: Other DNA sequences within the sample encode an identical CDR3. This chain joins TRBV5-1 and TRBJ2-5, with 7 bases identical to TRBD1. The CDR3 is made up of 14 amino acids. Germline V gene data show CDR1 as SGHRS and CDR2 as YFSETQ. V lost 3 bases and J lost 4; bases outside the gene matches: 6. CDR3 in DNA: TGCGCCAGCAGCTCTAGACAGGGTTTAGAGACCCAGTACTTC. Its translation is CASSSRQGLETQYF. The variable domain in full, completed from reference TRBV5-1 and TRBJ2-5, reads KAGVTQTPRYLIKTRGQQVTLSCSPISGHRSVSWYQQTPGQGLQFLFEYFSETQRNKGNFPGRFSGRQFSNSRSEMNVSTLELGDSALYLCASSSRQGLETQYFGPGTRLLVL.

The chain employs TRBV18 and TRBJ1-1, with D perhaps matching TRBD1 (5 bases). The CDR3 covers 14 residues. Germline V lookup: CDR1 KGHSH, CDR2 LQKENI. The V end was cut by 4 bases, the J end by 6 bases, with 15 bases between. This CDR3 is CASSQELTGSEAFF. In DNA, the CDR3 is TGTGCCAGCTCACAGGAACTAACAGGTTCTGAAGCTTTCTTT.

This clone has just one count. The gene calls are TRBV25-1 and TRBJ2-7; 9 bases agree with TRBD1. Germline V gene data show CDR1 as MGHDK and CDR2 as SYGVNS. V gave up 3 bases and J gave up 5 bases; unmatched junction bases: 8. The CDR3 spans 15 residues. The CDR3 DNA is TGTGCCAGCAGTGATTCCGGGACAGGGTTCGACGAGCAGTACTTC. It codes for CASSDSGTGFDEQYF.

This chain uses TRBV7-9 with TRBJ2-5, with D perhaps TRBD2 (5 bases). V was pared by 4 bases and J by 3 bases, with 9 bases between. The CDR3 is 13 residues long. The germline V gene encodes CDR1 SEHNR and CDR2 FQNEAQ (reference sequence). CDR3 sequence reads: CASSSLAKETQYF. The CDR3, as DNA: TGTGCCAGCAGCTCGCTAGCTAAAGAGACCCAGTACTTC.

The rearrangement joins TRBV12-5 to TRBJ2-3; TRBD2 matches 10 bases. The CDR3 runs to 15 residues. V dropped 1 base and J dropped 9; count of bases not matched to a gene: 7. Germline loops: CDR1 LGHNT, CDR2 FRNRAP. CDR3 bases: TGTGCTAGTGGTTTGGGCGAGCGGGAGGGGGTAACGCAGTATTTT. Translation: CASGLGEREGVTQYF. The variable domain in full, with the rest retrieved from reference TRBV12-5 and TRBJ2-3, is DARVTQTPRHKVTEMGQEVTMRCQPILGHNTVFWYRQTMMQGLELLAYFRNRAPLDDSGMPKDRFSAEMPDATLATLKIQPSEPRDSAVYFCASGLGEREGVTQYFGPGTRLTVL.

J is TRBJ2-3 and V is TRBV9; 8 positions agree with TRBD2. CDR3 length: 15 residues. V shed 0 bases and J 7 bases; nucleotides not matched to a gene: 7. The germline V gene has CDR1 SGDLS and CDR2 YYNGEE. The CDR3 here is CASSVGNSGVNTQYF. Written as DNA, the CDR3 is TGTGCCAGCAGCGTAGGTAATAGCGGGGTAAATACGCAGTATTTT.

The chain joins TRBV28 to TRBJ2-1, with 9 bases identical to TRBD2. This CDR3 is 14 amino acids long. CDR1 and CDR2 from the germline V gene are MDHEN and SYDVKM. The junction had 0 bases not matched to a gene; V was cut back by 2 bases and J by 4 bases. Written as DNA, the CDR3 is TGTGCCAGCAGTTTAACTAGCGGGTACAATGAGCAGTTCTTC. Its translation is CASSLTSGYNEQFF.

The chain has TRBV7-9 and TRBJ1-4; D gene uncertain. The CDR3 runs 15 residues. Trimming stripped 0 bases from V and 2 bases from J, with 7 bases between. Per germline, CDR1 SEHNR and CDR2 FQNEAQ (reference sequence). The CDR3 sequence: CASSLAGRTNEKLFF. The CDR3 nucleotides read TGTGCCAGCAGCTTAGCGGGGAGGACTAATGAAAAACTGTTTTTT.

A remark on this clone: The same CDR3 arises from other DNA sequences in this sample as well. The chain is built from TRBV29-1 and TRBJ1-1; no reliable D call. CDR1 SQVTM and CDR2 ANQGSEA come from the germline V gene. CDR3 length: 13 amino acids. Trimming shortened V by 2 bases and J by 0 bases, and 7 bases separated the two germline ends. For the CDR3, the DNA is TGCAGCGTTGAAAGGGTTATGAACACTGAAGCTTTCTTT. This encodes CSVERVMNTEAFF.

The chain joins TRBV10-2 to TRBJ1-4; 9 bases map to TRBD1. Germline CDR1 is WSHSY and CDR2 is SAAADI. J lost 9 bases, V lost 0 bases, and 5 bases had no gene match. CDR3 length equals 15 residues. Written as DNA, the CDR3 is TGCGCCAGCAGTGAGTCGAGCGGACAGGGGAAAAAACTGTTTTTT. It is translated as CASSESSGQGKKLFF.

This clone showed up just once. The gene calls are TRBV18 and TRBJ1-1; a weak D match, TRBD1 (6 bases). CDR1 KGHSH and CDR2 LQKENI come from the germline V gene. V lost 4 bases, J lost 0 bases, and 18 bases lay in between. This CDR3 is built from 17 residues. CDR3: CASSQRGGGEMNTEAFF. In DNA form, the CDR3 reads TGTGCCAGCTCACAACGAGGAGGGGGGGAGATGAACACTGAAGCTTTCTTT.

This clone was seen a single time. CDR3 region: CASTNRGGSYEQYF. In DNA form, the CDR3 reads TGTGCCAGCACCAACAGGGGTGGGTCCTACGAGCAGTACTTC. The rearrangement joins TRBV5-4 to TRBJ2-7, with TRBD1 matching over 7 bases. V shed 6 bases and J 1 base; nucleotides not matched to a gene: 7. CDR1 is SGHNT, CDR2 YYREEE, per germline (reference sequence). The CDR3 is made up of 14 amino acids.

CDR3 DNA: TGCGCCAGCAGCTTGTGGGGCCCGGGACAGTTCTCCTACGAGCAGTACTTC. Its protein product is CASSLWGPGQFSYEQYF. The chain recombines TRBV5-1 with TRBJ2-7; 7 bases are shared with TRBD1. The V gene end was trimmed by 1 base and the J gene end by 0 bases; junction bases not matched to a gene: 10. Per the germline V gene, CDR1 is SGHRS and CDR2 is YFSETQ. The CDR3 length is 17 residues.

The chain employs TRBV5-1 and TRBJ2-5; 10 bases are a match to TRBD2. Germline CDR1 and CDR2: SGHRS and YFSETQ. Trimming removed 2 bases from V and 4 bases from J; junction bases left unmatched: 8. The length of the CDR3 is 16 residues. The CDR3 region has the DNA TGCGCCAGCAGCTTTGGGACTAGCGCGAAAGGAGAGACCCAGTACTTC. This translates into CASSFGTSAKGETQYF.

The V gene is TRBV19, the J gene TRBJ1-4; D possibly corresponds to TRBD1 (6 bases). V was pared by 5 bases and J by 8 bases, with 21 bases between. This CDR3 comprises 16 residues. Germline loops: CDR1 LNHDA, CDR2 SQIVND (reference sequence). CDR3 nucleotide sequence: TGTGCCAGTAGTGAGCTTTGGGGGGGGCGACGAGAAAAACTGTTTTTT. Translated, it gives CASSELWGGRREKLFF. The whole variable domain, filled in from reference TRBV19 and TRBJ1-4, reads DGGITQSPKYLFRKEGQNVTLSCEQNLNHDAMYWYRQDPGQGLRLIYYSQIVNDFQKGDIAEGYSVSREKKESFPLTVTSAQKNPTAFYLCASSELWGGRREKLFFGSGTQLSVL.

The chain is built from TRBV4-1 and TRBJ1-2; TRBD1 matches 9 bases. The V gene's germline CDR1 is MGHRA and CDR2 YSYEKL. Trimming removed 0 bases from V and 8 bases from J; junction bases left unmatched: 7. This CDR3 has 15 residues. CDR3 sequence: CASSQDWTGVGGYTF. The CDR3 bases are TGCGCCAGCAGCCAAGATTGGACAGGGGTTGGGGGCTACACCTTC.

V and J are TRBV10-3 and TRBJ2-7; perhaps TRBD2 as D (7 bases). V was clipped by 3 bases and J by 6 bases, with 18 bases between them. The CDR3 is made up of 15 amino acids. Germline CDR1 is ENHRY and CDR2 is SYGVKD. CDR3: CAISDYGGPLLEQYF. The CDR3 DNA reads as TGTGCCATCAGTGACTACGGGGGGCCCTTGCTCGAGCAGTACTTC.

The chain links TRBV7-2 to TRBJ2-3; TRBD1 matches at 8 bases. This CDR3 comprises 19 residues. J lost 1 base, V lost 3 bases, and 15 bases had no gene match. CDR1 and CDR2 (germline): SGHTA, FQGNSA. CDR3 sequence: CASSLNSPWTGTGTDTQYF. The CDR3 nucleotides are TGTGCCAGCAGCTTGAATAGTCCGTGGACAGGGACCGGCACAGATACGCAGTATTTT.

Regarding this clone: The sample contains more than one DNA sequence encoding this CDR3. This chain joins TRBV5-6 and TRBJ2-5; tentatively, D is TRBD1 (6 bases). V lost 5 bases and J 5 bases, leaving 13 bases between the germline ends. CDR3 length: 13 residues. Germline-derived CDR1 and CDR2 are SGHDT and YYEEEE. The CDR3 is CASSFRGGETQYF. The CDR3 DNA follows: TGTGCCAGCAGTTTCAGGGGCGGGGAGACCCAGTACTTC.